Each of the 26 T cell receptor beta chains below was sequenced from the same sample in a study of blood T cell repertoires in COVID-19. The data were produced by immunoSEQ multiplex PCR, yet TCRdb's version contains in-frame clones alone and is incomplete. The sample includes some 140,000 clones, around three quarters of them seen just once. Sequenced: peripheral blood. The receptors stem from a human donor in a cohort sampled during active COVID-19.

This rearrangement joins TRBV30 to TRBJ2-3; TRBD2 matches at 7 bases. Germline V gene lookup returns CDR1 GTSNPN and CDR2 SVGIG (reference sequence). V lost 4 bases, J lost 9 bases, and 10 bases stayed unmatched. This CDR3 region has 13 residues. CDR3 bases: TGTGCCTGGAACCGTCGGGGGGTGGAGACGCAGTATTTT. It specifies CAWNRRGVETQYF.

This sequence joins TRBV5-4 and TRBJ2-7; the match to TRBD2 covers 15 bases. The germline CDR1 and CDR2 sequences are SGHNT and YYREEE (reference sequence). The CDR3 length is 16 residues. The trim removed 2 bases at V and 6 bases at J, leaving 6 bases unmatched. CDR3: CASSLGLAGGMSEQYF. CDR3 coding DNA: TGTGCCAGCAGCTTAGGACTAGCGGGGGGGATGAGCGAGCAGTACTTC.

The chain carries TRBV3-1 (or the pseudogene TRBV3-2) and TRBJ2-6; possible D gene TRBD2, 5 bases. Trimming stripped 0 bases from V and 0 bases from J, with 15 bases between. The CDR3 is 19 residues long. CDR1 and CDR2 from the germline V gene are LGHDT and YNNKEL (reference sequence). Written as DNA, the CDR3 is TGTGCCAGCAGCCAAGATGGGGAGCCCAGCCCCTCTGGGGCCAACGTCCTGACTTTC. Translated, it gives CASSQDGEPSPSGANVLTF.

The rearrangement links TRBV2 to TRBJ1-2; 7 bases match TRBD1. The CDR3 extends over 15 amino acids. V gave up 4 bases and J gave up 2 bases; unmatched junction bases: 7. CDR1 is SNHLY, CDR2 FYNNEI, per germline. The CDR3 DNA sequence: TGTGCCAGCAGTGGGACAGGCCGGGACAACTATGGCTACACCTTC. It yields the protein CASSGTGRDNYGYTF.

The gene calls are TRBV5-1 and TRBJ2-1, with D perhaps TRBD1 (6 bases). The CDR3 is 16 residues long. The germline gives CDR1 SGHRS, CDR2 YFSETQ. Trimming stripped 0 bases from V and 5 bases from J, with 15 bases between. CDR3 in amino acids: CASSLASGGGNNEQFF. CDR3 in DNA: TGCGCCAGCAGCTTGGCCTCTGGGGGCGGCAACAATGAGCAGTTCTTC.

V usage is TRBV5-1 and J usage is TRBJ2-5, with D maybe TRBD1 (6 bases). The V end was cut by 4 bases, the J end by 4 bases, with 14 bases between. This CDR3 contains 14 residues. CDR1 and CDR2 (germline): SGHRS, YFSETQ. The CDR3 reads CASSGGHSRETQYF. The CDR3 DNA reads as TGCGCCAGCAGCGGGGGACACTCGAGAGAGACCCAGTACTTC.

The rearrangement joins TRBV11-2 to TRBJ1-2, with D possibly being TRBD1 (5 bases). Germline CDR1 and CDR2: SGHAT and FQNNGV. The CDR3 spans 14 residues. The ends were cut back, 5 bases at V and 7 bases at J, with 17 bases in the middle. CDR3 DNA sequence: TGTGCCAGCAGCAAACGGGGGGAGGGGTTTGGCTACACCTTC. Its translation is CASSKRGEGFGYTF.

The chain employs TRBV28 and TRBJ1-6; D is uncertain. V was cut by 8 bases and J by 7 bases, with 12 bases left in between. Looked up from germline, CDR1 is MDHEN and CDR2 is SYDVKM. This CDR3 comprises 13 residues. The CDR3, as DNA: TGTGCCAGCGGAGATGTGAGGAATTCACCCCTCCACTTT. Its protein product is CASGDVRNSPLHF.

This clone was seen a handful of times. The rearrangement uses TRBV7-9 and TRBJ1-1; D possibly corresponds to TRBD1 (6 bases). This CDR3 region has 16 residues. The ends were cut back, 2 bases at V and 1 base at J, with 14 bases in the middle. Germline loops: CDR1 SEHNR, CDR2 FQNEAQ (reference sequence). This CDR3 reads CASSLPLRGPNTEAFF. In DNA, the CDR3 is TGTGCCAGCAGCTTACCCCTGCGGGGGCCGAACACTGAAGCTTTCTTT.

This chain uses TRBV29-1 with TRBJ1-4; D may be TRBD1 (6 bases). The CDR3 spans 14 residues. CDR1 and CDR2 from the germline V gene are SQVTM and ANQGSEA. Trimming left V 3 bases short and J 7 bases short, with 15 bases between. The CDR3 nucleotides read TGCAGCGTTGAGCTGGACAGCCTGGGTGAAAAACTGTTTTTT. It yields the protein CSVELDSLGEKLFF.

The genes are TRBV19 and TRBJ2-1; D possibly corresponds to TRBD1 (6 bases). The CDR3 covers 16 residues. V dropped 6 bases and J dropped 4 bases, with 19 bases sitting between them. Germline-derived CDR1 and CDR2 are LNHDA and SQIVND (reference sequence). The CDR3 DNA reads as TGTGCCAGTAGCTCACCCGGACAGTTACCTTACAATGAGCAGTTCTTC. Translated, it gives CASSSPGQLPYNEQFF.

The rearrangement uses TRBV7-9 and TRBJ2-7, with a possible D match to TRBD2 (6 bases). The CDR3 extends over 15 amino acids. Germline V CDR1 and CDR2: SEHNR, FQNEAQ (reference sequence). Trimming pared 4 bases from V and 3 bases from J, leaving 16 bases between. In DNA form, the CDR3 reads TGTGCCAGCAGCTCGGGACTTTCTGGTCTCTACGAGCAGTACTTC. Amino acid sequence: CASSSGLSGLYEQYF.

This clone was found a few times. The J gene is TRBJ1-6, the V gene TRBV3-1 (or the pseudogene TRBV3-2), with TRBD1 matching 7 bases. This CDR3 spans 16 amino acids. The V gene end was trimmed by 4 bases and the J gene end by 6 bases; junction bases not matched to a gene: 9. Germline assignment: CDR1 LGHDT and CDR2 YNNKEL (reference sequence). The CDR3 reads CASSPKSGTANSPLHF. The CDR3 DNA sequence: TGTGCCAGCAGCCCGAAGTCCGGGACAGCTAATTCACCCCTCCACTTT.

The chain recombines TRBV6-4 with TRBJ2-7; 8 bases agree with TRBD1. This CDR3 has 15 residues. Germline lookup yields CDR1 MRHNA and CDR2 SNTAGT. V lost 3 bases, J lost 8 bases, and 12 bases stayed unmatched. The CDR3 protein is CASSETEGQGLKQYF. The CDR3 DNA is TGTGCCAGCAGTGAAACCGAAGGACAGGGTTTGAAGCAGTACTTC.

The chain's CDR3 is CASSDPTVFSGNTIYF. CDR3 nucleotides: TGCGCCAGCAGCGACCCTACAGTGTTCTCTGGAAACACCATATATTTT. The rearrangement uses TRBV5-1 and TRBJ1-3; D remains ambiguous. CDR3 length equals 16 residues. Looked up from germline, CDR1 is SGHRS and CDR2 is YFSETQ. V shed 4 bases and J shed 0 bases, with 14 bases lying between them. The full variable domain, with the rest looked up from reference TRBV5-1 and TRBJ1-3, is KAGVTQTPRYLIKTRGQQVTLSCSPISGHRSVSWYQQTPGQGLQFLFEYFSETQRNKGNFPGRFSGRQFSNSRSEMNVSTLELGDSALYLCASSDPTVFSGNTIYFGEGSWLTVV.

About this clone: Other DNA sequences of this sample code for an identical CDR3. The chain has TRBV30 and TRBJ1-4; D might be TRBD1 (6 bases). Germline V gives CDR1 GTSNPN, CDR2 SVGIG (reference sequence). The CDR3 contains 14 residues. The V and J ends lost 1 base and 5 bases respectively, with 11 bases between them. The CDR3 DNA follows: TGTGCCTGGAGTGGCGGCAGGGGAAATGAAAAACTGTTTTTT. Translating it yields CAWSGGRGNEKLFF. The whole variable domain, remainder taken from reference TRBV30 and TRBJ1-4, is SQTIHQWPATLVQPVGSPLSLECTVEGTSNPNLYWYRQAAGRGLQLLFYSVGIGQISSEVPQNLSASRPQDRQFILSSKKLLLSDSGFYLCAWSGGRGNEKLFFGSGTQLSVL.

The rearrangement uses TRBV6-5 and TRBJ2-4, with 9 bases that match TRBD1. Per germline, CDR1 MNHEY and CDR2 SVGAGI. Trimming removed 5 bases from V and 9 bases from J; junction bases left unmatched: 11. The length of the CDR3 is 15 residues. In DNA form, the CDR3 reads TGTGCCAGCAGTAACACCGGGACAGGGTTTTCCATTCAGTACTTC. This codes for CASSNTGTGFSIQYF.

This clone has more than one count but fewer than ten. The chain has TRBV12-5 and TRBJ2-2; D gene ambiguous. This CDR3 is built from 13 residues. Germline V gene lookup returns CDR1 LGHNT and CDR2 FRNRAP. V lost 3 bases and J lost 8, with 10 bases in between. The CDR3 coding sequence is TGTGCTAGTGGTTTAGACACCCGTGGGGAGCTGTTTTTT. It is translated as CASGLDTRGELFF.

The chain combines TRBV5-1 with TRBJ1-6, with D unresolved. Germline V gene lookup returns CDR1 SGHRS and CDR2 YFSETQ. The length of the CDR3 is 15 residues. V was clipped by 4 bases and J by 8 bases, with 16 bases between them. CDR3 sequence reads: CASSVKFASDSPLHF. The DNA for the CDR3 is TGCGCCAGCAGCGTTAAGTTTGCCAGCGATTCACCCCTCCACTTT. The entire variable domain, with the rest obtained from reference TRBV5-1 and TRBJ1-6, is as follows: KAGVTQTPRYLIKTRGQQVTLSCSPISGHRSVSWYQQTPGQGLQFLFEYFSETQRNKGNFPGRFSGRQFSNSRSEMNVSTLELGDSALYLCASSVKFASDSPLHFGNGTRLTVT.

This clone has more than one count but fewer than ten. The J gene is TRBJ1-4, the V gene TRBV27; D is perhaps TRBD1 (6 bases). The V end was cut by 8 bases, the J end by 0 bases, with 10 bases between. The germline V gene has CDR1 MNHEY and CDR2 SMNVEV (reference sequence). The CDR3 has 14 residues. The CDR3 here is CASGHRATNEKLFF. Written as DNA, the CDR3 is TGTGCCAGCGGACACAGGGCAACTAATGAAAAACTGTTTTTT.

The gene calls are TRBV4-1 and TRBJ2-7, with 12 bases identical to TRBD1. V trimming: 6 bases; J trimming: 5 bases; junction bases outside the gene matches: 11. Germline CDR1 reads MGHRA; CDR2 reads YSYEKL. The CDR3 loop spans 16 amino acids. This CDR3 is CASSLSPGTGGNEQYF. For the CDR3, the DNA is TGCGCCAGCAGTCTCTCTCCCGGGACAGGGGGCAACGAGCAGTACTTC.

This chain links TRBV18 with TRBJ1-1, with 7 bases lining up with TRBD1. V lost 5 bases, J lost 3 bases, and 3 bases stayed unmatched. The CDR3 is 13 amino acids. Germline V gene sequence: CDR1 KGHSH, CDR2 LQKENI. Written as DNA, the CDR3 is TGTGCCAGCTCATCCACAGGGGACACTGAAGCTTTCTTT. Encoded protein: CASSSTGDTEAFF.

The genes are TRBV5-4 and TRBJ2-6; 10 bases are shared with TRBD2. Looked up from germline, CDR1 is SGHNT and CDR2 is YYREEE (reference sequence). The CDR3 spans 16 residues. Unmatched junction bases numbered 2, after V lost 5 bases and J lost 0 bases. The CDR3 region is CASSLAGDSGANVLTF. CDR3 bases: TGTGCCAGCAGTCTAGCGGGGGACTCTGGGGCCAACGTCCTGACTTTC.

This clone turned up a few times. J is TRBJ2-7 and V is TRBV13; 13 bases align to TRBD2. CDR1 and CDR2 (germline): PRHDT, FYEKMQ (reference sequence). The ends lost 5 bases at V and 5 bases at J; junction bases unmatched: 9. The CDR3 sequence is 16 residues long. CDR3 DNA: TGTGCCAGCAGCACCGGACTAGCGGGAGCCACTCACGAGCAGTACTTC. It yields the protein CASSTGLAGATHEQYF.

V gene TRBV2 combines with J gene TRBJ2-2; 7 bases are shared with TRBD1. Per germline, CDR1 SNHLY and CDR2 FYNNEI. The CDR3 contains 14 residues. J lost 5 bases, V lost 9 bases, and 9 bases had no gene match. Here the CDR3 reads CARAGAGGTGELFF. In DNA, the CDR3 is TGTGCCAGGGCCGGAGCAGGGGGAACCGGGGAGCTGTTTTTT.

The V gene is TRBV6-1, the J gene TRBJ1-2; D gene uncertain. V lost 3 bases to trimming and J lost 3 bases, with 14 bases between them. This CDR3 is 15 amino acids long. CDR1 is MNHNS, CDR2 SASEGT, per germline. CDR3 sequence: CASSDGGGPDYGYTF. CDR3 nucleotide sequence: TGTGCCAGCAGTGATGGTGGAGGGCCAGACTATGGCTACACCTTC.